This TCR beta chain was identified during a study of T cells in Graves' hyperthyroidism and ophthalmopathy. This clonotype was seen repeatedly, ten times or more. Germline CDR1 SGDLS, CDR2 YYNGEE. V lost 5 bases and J lost 4; bases outside the gene matches: 9. This CDR3 has 15 residues. It was RNA transcripts that yielded the amplified TCR beta CDR3 regions. HTBI primers were the set used in a first-round RT-PCR of the TCR CDR3. TCRdb used MiXCR to reprocess the multiplex PCR reads, holding one entry per CDR3 protein. The repertoire consists of 250,000 to 400,000 distinct CDR3 sequences, with around 15% occurring once and the leading ten covering approximately 35%.

Sequencing was done on a sample of blood. The clonotype originates from a woman between 40 and 50 years old with Graves' ophthalmopathy. The chain employs TRBV9 and TRBJ2-7, with TRBD2 matching over 10 bases. For the CDR3, the DNA is TGTGCCAGCAGTCCGAGCGGGAGGGCCGGTTACGAGCAGTACTTC. Translated, it gives CASSPSGRAGYEQYF.